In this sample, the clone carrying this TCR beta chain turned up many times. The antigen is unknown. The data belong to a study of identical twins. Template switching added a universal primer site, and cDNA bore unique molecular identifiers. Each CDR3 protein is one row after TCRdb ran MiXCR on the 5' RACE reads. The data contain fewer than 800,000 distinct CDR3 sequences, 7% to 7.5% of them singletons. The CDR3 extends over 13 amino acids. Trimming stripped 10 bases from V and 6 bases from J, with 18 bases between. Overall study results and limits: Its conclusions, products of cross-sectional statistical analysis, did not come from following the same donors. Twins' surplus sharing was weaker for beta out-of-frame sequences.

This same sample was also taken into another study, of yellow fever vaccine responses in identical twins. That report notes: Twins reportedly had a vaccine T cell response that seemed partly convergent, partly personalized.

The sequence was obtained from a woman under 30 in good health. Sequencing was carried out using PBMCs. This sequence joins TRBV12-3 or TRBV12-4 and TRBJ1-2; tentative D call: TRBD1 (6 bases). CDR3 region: CATQRGGAHGYTF. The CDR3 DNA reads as TGTGCCACCCAAAGGGGGGGCGCACATGGCTACACCTTC.